A single T cell receptor (beta chain) is shown here with its context. What it recognizes is unknown. MiXCR was run by TCRdb on the reads, yielding one entry per CDR3 protein. The table shows 350,000 to 550,000 distinct CDR3 sequences, with roughly 31% occurring only once. This entry belongs to a study of T cell repertoires in cytomegalovirus infection. Whole-study context: Both a matching HLA type and CMV infection were indicated by public TCR beta signatures.

Broader study findings: The ex vivo response was dominated by HLA-C-restricted CMV-specific TCR beta clonotypes.

The source of this sequence is a human donor in good health (CMV status not recorded). Some clones in this sample may be carry-over from other donors' samples. The sequencing sample was made of PBMCs.

This CDR3 is CASSTRDSNEKLFF. The CDR3 coding sequence is TGCGCCAGCAGCACCAGGGACAGCAATGAAAAACTGTTTTTT. V and J are TRBV5-1 and TRBJ1-4; 7 nucleotides line up with TRBD1. The CDR3 covers 14 residues. Germline CDR1 is SGHRS and CDR2 is YFSETQ. V was clipped by 4 bases and J by 5 bases; unmatched bases: 5.